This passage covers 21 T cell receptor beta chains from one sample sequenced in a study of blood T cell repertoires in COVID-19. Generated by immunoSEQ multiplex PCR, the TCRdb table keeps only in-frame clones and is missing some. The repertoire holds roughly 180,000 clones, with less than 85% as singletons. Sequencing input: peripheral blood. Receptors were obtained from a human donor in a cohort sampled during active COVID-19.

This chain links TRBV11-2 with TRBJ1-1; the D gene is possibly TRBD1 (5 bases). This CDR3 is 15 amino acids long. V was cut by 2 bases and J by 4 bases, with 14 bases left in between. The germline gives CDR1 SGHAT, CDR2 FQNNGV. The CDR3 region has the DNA TGTGCCAGCAGCTTATTGGTAGCGGGGCTCACTGAAGCTTTCTTT. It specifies CASSLLVAGLTEAFF. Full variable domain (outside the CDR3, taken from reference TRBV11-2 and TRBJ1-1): EAGVAQSPRYKIIEKRQSVAFWCNPISGHATLYWYQQILGQGPKLLIQFQNNGVVDDSQLPKDRFSAERLKGVDSTLKIQPAKLEDSAVYLCASSLLVAGLTEAFFGQGTRLTVV.

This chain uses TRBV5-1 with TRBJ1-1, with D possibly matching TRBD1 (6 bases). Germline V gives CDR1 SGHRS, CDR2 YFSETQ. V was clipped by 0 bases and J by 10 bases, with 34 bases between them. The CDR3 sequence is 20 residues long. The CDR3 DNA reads TGCGCCAGCAGCTTGGCCGAGGCGGGGGGGCTGTTGCCCCCGAGGGGTGCAGCTTTCTTT. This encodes CASSLAEAGGLLPPRGAAFF.

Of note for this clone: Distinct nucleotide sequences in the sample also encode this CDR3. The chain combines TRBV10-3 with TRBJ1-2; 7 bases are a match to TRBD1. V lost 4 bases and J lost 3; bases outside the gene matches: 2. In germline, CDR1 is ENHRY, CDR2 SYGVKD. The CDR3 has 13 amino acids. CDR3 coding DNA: TGTGCCATCAGTGGACAGGGAGACTATGGCTACACCTTC. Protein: CAISGQGDYGYTF.

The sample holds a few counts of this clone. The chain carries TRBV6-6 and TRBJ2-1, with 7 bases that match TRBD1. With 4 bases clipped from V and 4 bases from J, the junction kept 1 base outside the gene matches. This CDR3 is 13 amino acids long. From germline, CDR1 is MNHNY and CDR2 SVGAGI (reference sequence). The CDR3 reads CASSSDRYNEQFF. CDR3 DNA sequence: TGTGCCAGCAGTTCGGACAGGTACAATGAGCAGTTCTTC.

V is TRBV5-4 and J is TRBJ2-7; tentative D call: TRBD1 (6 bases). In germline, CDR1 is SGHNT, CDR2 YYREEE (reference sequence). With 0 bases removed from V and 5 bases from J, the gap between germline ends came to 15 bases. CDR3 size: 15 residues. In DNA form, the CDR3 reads TGTGCCAGCAGCTTGGCCCGTCAGGGGTCCGACGAGCAGTACTTC. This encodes CASSLARQGSDEQYF.

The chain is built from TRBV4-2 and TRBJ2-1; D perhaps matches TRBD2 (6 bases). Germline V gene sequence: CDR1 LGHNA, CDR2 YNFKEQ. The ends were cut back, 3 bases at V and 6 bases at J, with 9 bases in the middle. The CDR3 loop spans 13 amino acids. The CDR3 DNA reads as TGTGCCAGCAGCCAGGGACTTTCCAATGAGCAGTTCTTC. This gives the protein CASSQGLSNEQFF.

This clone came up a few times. CDR3 in DNA: TGCGCCAGCAGCCAAAGACAGGGTATTGACGGGGCCAACGTCCTGACTTTC. This encodes CASSQRQGIDGANVLTF. The rearrangement joins TRBV4-1 to TRBJ2-6, with 7 bases identical to TRBD1. Germline lookup yields CDR1 MGHRA and CDR2 YSYEKL. The CDR3 length is 17 residues. Unmatched junction bases numbered 8, after V lost 2 bases and J lost 4 bases.

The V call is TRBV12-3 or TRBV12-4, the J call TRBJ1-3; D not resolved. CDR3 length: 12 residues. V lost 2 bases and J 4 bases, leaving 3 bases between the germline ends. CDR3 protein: CASSLQGNTIYF. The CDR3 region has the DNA TGTGCCAGCAGTTTACAGGGAAACACCATATATTTT.

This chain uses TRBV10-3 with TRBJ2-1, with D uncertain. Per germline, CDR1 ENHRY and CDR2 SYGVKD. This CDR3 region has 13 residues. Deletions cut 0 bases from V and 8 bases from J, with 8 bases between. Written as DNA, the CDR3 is TGTGCCATCAGTGAGTCTAGCTCGGATGAGCAGTTCTTC. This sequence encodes CAISESSSDEQFF.

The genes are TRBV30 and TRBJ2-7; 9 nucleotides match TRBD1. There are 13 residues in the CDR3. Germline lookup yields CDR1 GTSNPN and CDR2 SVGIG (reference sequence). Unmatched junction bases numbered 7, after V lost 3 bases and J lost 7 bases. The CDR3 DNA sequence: TGTGCCTGGAGCGAAGTACAGGGGGCAGAGCAGTACTTC. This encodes CAWSEVQGAEQYF.

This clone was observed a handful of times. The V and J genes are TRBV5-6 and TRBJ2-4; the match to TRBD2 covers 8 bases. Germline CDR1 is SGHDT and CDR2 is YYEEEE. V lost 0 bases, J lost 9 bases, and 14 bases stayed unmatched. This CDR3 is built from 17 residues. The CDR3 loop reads CASSLASPAGAFGIQYF. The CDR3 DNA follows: TGTGCCAGCAGCTTGGCATCACCAGCGGGGGCCTTTGGCATTCAGTACTTC.

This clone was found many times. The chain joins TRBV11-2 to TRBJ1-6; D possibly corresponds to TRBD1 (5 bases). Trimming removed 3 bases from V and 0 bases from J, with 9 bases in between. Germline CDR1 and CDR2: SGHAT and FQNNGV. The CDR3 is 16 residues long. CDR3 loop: CASSFGHFSYNSPLHF. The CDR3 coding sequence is TGTGCCAGCAGCTTCGGACATTTCTCCTATAATTCACCCCTCCACTTT.

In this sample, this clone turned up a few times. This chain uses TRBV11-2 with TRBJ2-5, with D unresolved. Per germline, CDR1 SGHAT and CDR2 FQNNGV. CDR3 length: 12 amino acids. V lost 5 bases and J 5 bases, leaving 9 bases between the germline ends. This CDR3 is CASSPYTETQYF. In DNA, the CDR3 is TGTGCCAGCAGCCCTTACACGGAGACCCAGTACTTC.

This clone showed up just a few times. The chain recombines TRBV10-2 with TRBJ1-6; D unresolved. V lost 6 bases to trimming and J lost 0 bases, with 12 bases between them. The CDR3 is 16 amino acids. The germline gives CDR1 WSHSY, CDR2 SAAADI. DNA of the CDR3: TGCGCCAGCAGCCCCGACGGGAACTCCTATAATTCACCCCTCCACTTT. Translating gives CASSPDGNSYNSPLHF.

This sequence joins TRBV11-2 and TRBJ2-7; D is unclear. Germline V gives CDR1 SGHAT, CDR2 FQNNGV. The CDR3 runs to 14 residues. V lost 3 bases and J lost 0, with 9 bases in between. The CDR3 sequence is CASSFSRYSYEQYF. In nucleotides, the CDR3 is TGTGCCAGCAGCTTCTCCCGGTACTCCTACGAGCAGTACTTC. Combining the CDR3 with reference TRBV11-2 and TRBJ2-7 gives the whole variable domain EAGVAQSPRYKIIEKRQSVAFWCNPISGHATLYWYQQILGQGPKLLIQFQNNGVVDDSQLPKDRFSAERLKGVDSTLKIQPAKLEDSAVYLCASSFSRYSYEQYFGPGTRLTVT.

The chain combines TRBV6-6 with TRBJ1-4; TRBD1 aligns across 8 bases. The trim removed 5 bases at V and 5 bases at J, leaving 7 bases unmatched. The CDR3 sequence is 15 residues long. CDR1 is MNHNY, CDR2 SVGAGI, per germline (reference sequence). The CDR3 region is CASSTGGQRNEKLFF. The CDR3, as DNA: TGTGCCAGCAGTACAGGGGGACAGAGGAATGAAAAACTGTTTTTT.

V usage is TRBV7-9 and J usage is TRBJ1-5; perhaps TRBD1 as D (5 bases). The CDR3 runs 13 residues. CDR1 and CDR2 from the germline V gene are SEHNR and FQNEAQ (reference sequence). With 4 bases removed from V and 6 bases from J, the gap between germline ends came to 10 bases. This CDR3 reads CASSSRVGQPQHF. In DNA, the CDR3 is TGTGCCAGCAGCTCCAGGGTGGGTCAGCCCCAGCATTTT. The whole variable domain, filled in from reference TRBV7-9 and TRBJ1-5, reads DTGVSQNPRHKITKRGQNVTFRCDPISEHNRLYWYRQTLGQGPEFLTYFQNEAQLEKSRLLSDRFSAERPKGSFSTLEIQRTEQGDSAMYLCASSSRVGQPQHFGDGTRLSIL.

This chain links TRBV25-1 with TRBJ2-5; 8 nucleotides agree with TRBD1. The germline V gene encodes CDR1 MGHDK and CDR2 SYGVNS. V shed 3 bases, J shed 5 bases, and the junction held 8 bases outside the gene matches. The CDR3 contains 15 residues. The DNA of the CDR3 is TGTGCCAGCAGTGACCGGGACAGGTTCGGGGAGACCCAGTACTTC. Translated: CASSDRDRFGETQYF.

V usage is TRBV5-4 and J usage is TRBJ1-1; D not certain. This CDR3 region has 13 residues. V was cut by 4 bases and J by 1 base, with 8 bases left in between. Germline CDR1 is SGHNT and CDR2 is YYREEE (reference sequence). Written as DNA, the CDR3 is TGTGCCAGCAGCCCGACAAGGAACACTGAAGCTTTCTTT. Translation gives CASSPTRNTEAFF.

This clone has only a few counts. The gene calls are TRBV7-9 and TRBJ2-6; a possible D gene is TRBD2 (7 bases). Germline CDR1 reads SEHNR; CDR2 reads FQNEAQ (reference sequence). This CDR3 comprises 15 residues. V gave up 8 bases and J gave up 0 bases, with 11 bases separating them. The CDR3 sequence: CASRGALSGANVLTF. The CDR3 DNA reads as TGTGCCAGCCGGGGGGCCCTCTCTGGGGCCAACGTCCTGACTTTC. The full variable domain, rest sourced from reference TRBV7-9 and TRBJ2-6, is DTGVSQNPRHKITKRGQNVTFRCDPISEHNRLYWYRQTLGQGPEFLTYFQNEAQLEKSRLLSDRFSAERPKGSFSTLEIQRTEQGDSAMYLCASRGALSGANVLTFGAGSRLTVL.

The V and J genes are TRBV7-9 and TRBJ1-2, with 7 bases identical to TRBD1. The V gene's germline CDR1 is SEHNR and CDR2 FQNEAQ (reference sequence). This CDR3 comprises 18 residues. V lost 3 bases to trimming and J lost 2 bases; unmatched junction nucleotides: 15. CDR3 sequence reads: CASSFSPGQNFFNYGYTF. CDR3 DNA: TGTGCCAGCAGCTTCTCCCCGGGACAGAATTTTTTCAACTATGGCTACACCTTC.